The 28 T cell receptor beta chains below all came from one sample that was sequenced in a study of CD8 T cells in Susac syndrome. The RNA input was about 0.5 to 1 ug, and it was reverse transcribed with random hexamers. Via MiXCR, TCRdb re-called the immunoSEQ multiplex PCR reads, giving one row per CDR3 protein. Among 140,000 or so distinct CDR3 sequences, approximately 96% were seen once, and the ten largest hold around 0.08%. Sequenced material: CD4+ T cells from PBMCs. These receptors were taken from a human donor with Susac syndrome.

V and J are TRBV3-1 and TRBJ1-6; D is perhaps TRBD1 (5 bases). From germline, CDR1 is LGHDT and CDR2 YNNKEL (reference sequence). The CDR3 covers 14 residues. Trimming cost V 5 bases and J 3 bases, with 8 bases left between them. The CDR3 reads CASSGTFYNSPLHF. The CDR3 coding sequence is TGTGCCAGCAGCGGGACGTTCTATAATTCACCCCTCCACTTT.

In DNA form, the CDR3 reads TGCAGTGCTAGAGACTACCTTACAGGGGGCTTGGATGAGCAGTTCTTC. Encoded protein: CSARDYLTGGLDEQFF. The rearrangement joins TRBV20-1 to TRBJ2-1, with TRBD1 matching 9 bases. The CDR3 contains 16 residues. Losses at the gene ends were 0 bases for V and 8 bases for J; bases not matched to a gene: 11. Germline CDR1 reads DFQATT; CDR2 reads SNEGSKA (reference sequence).

The chain has TRBV29-1 and TRBJ2-3; D may be TRBD1 (6 bases). The CDR3 sequence is 13 residues long. Germline CDR1 is SQVTM and CDR2 is ANQGSEA. The ends were cut back, 6 bases at V and 0 bases at J, with 10 bases in the middle. The CDR3 coding sequence is TGCAGCGTGGGGGCACAAAGCACAGATACGCAGTATTTT. This gives the protein CSVGAQSTDTQYF.

This clonotype appeared once. The gene calls are TRBV4-2 and TRBJ1-2; D unclear. In germline, CDR1 is LGHNA, CDR2 YNFKEQ. The V and J ends lost 0 bases and 7 bases respectively, with 12 bases between them. The CDR3 loop spans 14 amino acids. This CDR3 reads CASSQEERAAGYTF. DNA of the CDR3: TGTGCCAGCAGCCAAGAGGAAAGGGCGGCTGGCTACACCTTC.

This chain connects TRBV7-9 to TRBJ1-1; no definite D call. Trimming removed 4 bases from V and 5 bases from J, with 14 bases in between. Germline V gene data show CDR1 as SEHNR and CDR2 as FQNEAQ (reference sequence). The CDR3 extends over 14 amino acids. DNA for the CDR3: TGTGCCAGCAGCTCCCCACGGGGAAGAACTGAAGCTTTCTTT. Protein: CASSSPRGRTEAFF. The variable domain in full, completed from reference TRBV7-9 and TRBJ1-1, reads DTGVSQNPRHKITKRGQNVTFRCDPISEHNRLYWYRQTLGQGPEFLTYFQNEAQLEKSRLLSDRFSAERPKGSFSTLEIQRTEQGDSAMYLCASSSPRGRTEAFFGQGTRLTVV.

This clonotype is a singleton in its sample. The gene calls are TRBV21-1 and TRBJ2-4; the D segment call TRBD1 is taken from the table without a DNA check. TRBV21-1 is shown as a pseudogene. This CDR3 has 15 amino acids. This CDR3 reads CASSCDRGTKNIQYF. CDR3 DNA sequence: TGTGCCAGCAGCTGTGACAGGGGAACCAAAAACATTCAGTACTTC.

The chain combines TRBV9 with TRBJ1-6; 9 bases align to TRBD1. This CDR3 has 15 amino acids. V lost 0 bases to trimming and J lost 10 bases; unmatched junction nucleotides: 5. Germline CDR1 reads SGDLS; CDR2 reads YYNGEE. For the CDR3, the DNA is TGTGCCAGCAGCGTAGTAGGGGACAGGGCCTCACCCCTCCACTTT. It specifies CASSVVGDRASPLHF. Full variable domain (missing parts from reference TRBV9 and TRBJ1-6): DSGVTQTPKHLITATGQRVTLRCSPRSGDLSVYWYQQSLDQGLQFLIQYYNGEERAKGNILERFSAQQFPDLHSELNLSSLELGDSALYFCASSVVGDRASPLHFGNGTRLTVT.

The rearrangement uses TRBV15 and TRBJ2-5; D is perhaps TRBD1 (6 bases). The CDR3 length is 15 residues. Trimming removed 1 base from V and 2 bases from J, with 11 bases in between. CDR1 is LNHNV, CDR2 YYDKDF, per germline (reference sequence). The CDR3 protein is CATSRVRTDQETQYF. The CDR3 region has the DNA TGTGCCACCAGCAGAGTAAGGACAGATCAAGAGACCCAGTACTTC.

This clonotype came up a few times. V gene TRBV28 combines with J gene TRBJ1-4; D ambiguous. CDR3 size: 12 residues. V lost 2 bases, J lost 10 bases, and 8 bases lay in between. CDR1 is MDHEN, CDR2 SYDVKM, per germline. CDR3 sequence reads: CASSLLGGKLFF. The CDR3 DNA reads as TGTGCCAGCAGTTTACTGGGAGGAAAACTGTTTTTT.

Comments on this clonotype: Sequence at one end of the junction differs from germline and may be a read error. The chain couples TRBV6-6 to TRBJ2-7, with D possibly called TRBD1 or TRBD2 (6 bases each). There are 15 residues in the CDR3. Germline assignment: CDR1 MNHNY and CDR2 SVGAGI (reference sequence). CDR3 loop: CASSHSRGRSYEQYF. CDR3 DNA sequence: TGTGCCAGCAGTCACTCCCGGGGGCGCTCCTACGAGCAGTACTTC.

The chain combines TRBV20-1 with TRBJ2-3, with D tentatively TRBD1 (5 bases). This CDR3 has 14 amino acids. V was cut by 8 bases and J by 5 bases, with 20 bases left in between. Germline lookup yields CDR1 DFQATT and CDR2 SNEGSKA (reference sequence). The chain's CDR3 is CSPRGLFPGDTQYF. CDR3 DNA sequence: TGCAGTCCAAGGGGTCTTTTTCCAGGAGATACGCAGTATTTT.

V is TRBV7-2 and J is TRBJ1-5, with D tentatively TRBD1 (6 bases). CDR1 SGHTA and CDR2 FQGNSA come from the germline V gene. This CDR3 region has 15 residues. The V end lost 5 bases, the J end lost 4 bases, and 15 bases lay between the germline ends. The CDR3 is CASSLPGTWNQPQHF. In DNA form, the CDR3 reads TGTGCCAGCAGCCTACCCGGGACATGGAATCAGCCCCAGCATTTT.

The rearrangement uses TRBV11-1 and TRBJ2-3; D not resolved. CDR3 length: 13 amino acids. V was cut by 5 bases and J by 3 bases, with 9 bases left in between. Germline CDR1 reads SGHAT; CDR2 reads FQDESV (reference sequence). CDR3: CASSRSVTDTQYF. The CDR3 DNA sequence: TGTGCCAGCAGCCGATCGGTAACAGATACGCAGTATTTT.

As DNA, the CDR3 is TGTGCCAGCAGTGAGCAGGGTTTGGGCTACACCTTC. It is translated as CASSEQGLGYTF. V gene TRBV12-3 or TRBV12-4 combines with J gene TRBJ1-2; D may be TRBD1 (5 bases). The CDR3 extends over 12 amino acids. The V and J ends lost 5 bases and 8 bases respectively, with 12 bases between them.

This sequence joins TRBV12-3 or TRBV12-4 and TRBJ1-2; no firm D call. V lost 5 bases and J 5 bases, leaving 12 bases between the germline ends. The CDR3 has 13 amino acids. CDR3 bases: TGTGCCAGCAGTCCCGCAGAGAGTTATGGCTACACCTTC. Encoded protein: CASSPAESYGYTF.

The V gene is TRBV19, the J gene TRBJ2-7; perhaps TRBD1 as D (6 bases). The CDR3 is 15 amino acids. Per the germline V gene, CDR1 is LNHDA and CDR2 is SQIVND (reference sequence). V lost 3 bases and J lost 1, with 13 bases in between. The CDR3 DNA reads TGTGCCAGTAGTATGGATGGGACATGGTCCTACGAGCAGTACTTC. Protein: CASSMDGTWSYEQYF.

The CDR3 loop reads CSARDGEAGWEETQYF. The CDR3 bases are TGCAGTGCTAGAGATGGGGAGGCAGGGTGGGAAGAGACCCAGTACTTC. The V call is TRBV20-1, the J call TRBJ2-5, with D possibly matching TRBD2 (6 bases). CDR3 size: 16 residues. The germline V gene has CDR1 DFQATT and CDR2 SNEGSKA (reference sequence). V lost 0 bases to trimming and J lost 3 bases, with 17 bases between them.

The chain combines TRBV2 with TRBJ2-5; D is possibly TRBD1 or TRBD2 (5 bases each). The CDR3 covers 11 residues. V was clipped by 7 bases and J by 5 bases, with 8 bases between them. Germline V CDR1 and CDR2: SNHLY, FYNNEI. CDR3 loop: CASMRDETQYF. CDR3 nucleotides: TGTGCCAGCATGAGGGACGAGACCCAGTACTTC. Using reference TRBV2 and TRBJ2-5 for the parts outside the CDR3, the full variable domain is EPEVTQTPSHQVTQMGQEVILRCVPISNHLYFYWYRQILGQKVEFLVSFYNNEISEKSEIFDDQFSVERPDGSNFTLKIRSTKLEDSAMYFCASMRDETQYFGPGTRLLVL.

The chain joins TRBV5-1 to TRBJ1-6; 7 nucleotides align to TRBD1. The CDR3 covers 16 residues. After removal of 6 bases from V and 7 bases from J, the junction contained 13 bases not matched to a gene. Per germline, CDR1 SGHRS and CDR2 YFSETQ. CDR3 nucleotides: TGCGCCAGCACCTGGGCAGGGGGTACGCAGAATTCACCCCTCCACTTT. Translating gives CASTWAGGTQNSPLHF. Using reference TRBV5-1 and TRBJ1-6 for the parts outside the CDR3, the full variable domain is KAGVTQTPRYLIKTRGQQVTLSCSPISGHRSVSWYQQTPGQGLQFLFEYFSETQRNKGNFPGRFSGRQFSNSRSEMNVSTLELGDSALYLCASTWAGGTQNSPLHFGNGTRLTVT.

The chain has TRBV20-1 and TRBJ2-1; 7 nucleotides match TRBD2. CDR3 size: 15 residues. In germline, CDR1 is DFQATT, CDR2 SNEGSKA (reference sequence). V lost 1 base, J lost 6 bases, and 9 bases stayed unmatched. The CDR3: CSARGGKRDGNEQFF. The CDR3 nucleotides are TGCAGTGCTAGAGGGGGAAAGCGGGACGGCAATGAGCAGTTCTTC.

The chain recombines TRBV24-1 with TRBJ2-3, with TRBD1 as a possible D gene (5 bases). The V gene's germline CDR1 is KGHDR and CDR2 SFDVKD. The CDR3 is 13 residues long. V was pared by 7 bases and J by 3 bases, with 10 bases between. CDR3 region: CATRQGGTDTQYF. DNA for the CDR3: TGTGCCACCAGGCAGGGTGGTACAGATACGCAGTATTTT.

This chain links TRBV27 with TRBJ1-1; D gene unclear. Trimming left V 1 base short and J 3 bases short, with 9 bases between. Per the germline V gene, CDR1 is MNHEY and CDR2 is SMNVEV (reference sequence). The CDR3 loop spans 14 amino acids. The CDR3 DNA reads TGTGCCAGCAGTTTATGGGTGGGAGACACTGAAGCTTTCTTT. Translated: CASSLWVGDTEAFF.

This clonotype was counted between two and nine times. This chain uses TRBV20-1 with TRBJ2-2; D is possibly TRBD2 (6 bases). The germline V gene has CDR1 DFQATT and CDR2 SNEGSKA (reference sequence). The CDR3 runs to 13 residues. V was trimmed by 3 bases and J by 5 bases, leaving 10 bases between them. DNA of the CDR3: TGCAGTGCTAGGGAGGGATCTACCGGGGAGCTGTTTTTT. Its translation: CSAREGSTGELFF.

The CDR3 here is CATSDPTSPRTDTQYF. DNA for the CDR3: TGTGCCACCAGTGACCCCACTAGTCCCCGAACAGATACGCAGTATTTT. This rearrangement joins TRBV24-1 to TRBJ2-3; D may be TRBD2 (5 bases). The germline V gene encodes CDR1 KGHDR and CDR2 SFDVKD. V lost 4 bases to trimming and J lost 3 bases, with 16 bases between them. The CDR3 has 16 amino acids.

The chain recombines TRBV20-1 with TRBJ1-1, with D maybe TRBD1 (6 bases). CDR1 is DFQATT and CDR2 is SNEGSKA in the germline V gene (reference sequence). The length of the CDR3 is 14 residues. V shed 0 bases and J shed 5 bases, with 13 bases lying between them. The CDR3 sequence: CSARDQGGRTEAFF. CDR3 bases: TGCAGTGCTAGAGATCAAGGGGGACGGACTGAAGCTTTCTTT.

The rearrangement links TRBV7-9 to TRBJ1-4; D might be TRBD1 (5 bases). Trimming cost V 5 bases and J 8 bases, with 15 bases left between them. Germline V gene sequence: CDR1 SEHNR, CDR2 FQNEAQ (reference sequence). CDR3 length equals 14 residues. CDR3 loop: CASSVGHGAEKLFF. The CDR3 DNA reads TGTGCCAGCAGCGTCGGACATGGGGCCGAAAAACTGTTTTTT.

This clonotype has a single count. This chain links TRBV6-6 with TRBJ1-2, with a weak D call TRBD1 (6 bases). The CDR3 spans 13 residues. Trimming took 5 bases from V and 8 from J, leaving 15 bases between them. Per the germline V gene, CDR1 is MNHNY and CDR2 is SVGAGI (reference sequence). CDR3: CASSAGAPAGYTF. CDR3 bases: TGTGCCAGCAGTGCAGGGGCCCCCGCCGGCTACACCTTC.

The rearrangement uses TRBV20-1 and TRBJ1-1, with unresolved D. CDR1 DFQATT and CDR2 SNEGSKA come from the germline V gene (reference sequence). V shed 5 bases and J shed 5 bases, with 12 bases lying between them. The CDR3 has 12 amino acids. The CDR3 nucleotides are TGCAGTGCTCAGGACCGGGGAACTGAAGCTTTCTTT. As protein: CSAQDRGTEAFF.